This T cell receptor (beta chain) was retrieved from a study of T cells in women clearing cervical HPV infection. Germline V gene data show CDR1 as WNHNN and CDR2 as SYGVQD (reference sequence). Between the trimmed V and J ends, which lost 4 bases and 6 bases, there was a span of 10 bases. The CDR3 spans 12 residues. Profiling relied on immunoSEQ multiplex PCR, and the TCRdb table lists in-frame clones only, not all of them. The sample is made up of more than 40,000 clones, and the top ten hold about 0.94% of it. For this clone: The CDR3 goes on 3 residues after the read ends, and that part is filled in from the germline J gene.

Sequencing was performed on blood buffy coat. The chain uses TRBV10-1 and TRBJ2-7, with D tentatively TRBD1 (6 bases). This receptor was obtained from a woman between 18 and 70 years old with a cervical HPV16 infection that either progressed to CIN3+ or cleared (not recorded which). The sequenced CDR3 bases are TGCGCCAGCAGTGGACAGGCCGGCGAG. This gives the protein CASSGQAGE. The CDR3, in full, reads CASSGQAGEQYF.